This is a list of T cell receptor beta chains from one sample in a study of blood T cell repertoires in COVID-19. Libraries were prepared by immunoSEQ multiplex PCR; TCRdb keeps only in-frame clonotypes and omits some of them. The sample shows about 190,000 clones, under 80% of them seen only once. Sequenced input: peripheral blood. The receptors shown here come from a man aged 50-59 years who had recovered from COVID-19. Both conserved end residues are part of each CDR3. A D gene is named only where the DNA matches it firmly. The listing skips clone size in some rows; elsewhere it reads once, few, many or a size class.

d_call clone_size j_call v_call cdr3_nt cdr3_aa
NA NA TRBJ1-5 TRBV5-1 TGCGCCAGCAGTGAAACAGGTCTCGATCAGCCCCAGCATTTT CASSETGLDQPQHF
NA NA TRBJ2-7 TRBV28 TGTGCCAGCAGTTTGAACCGAGGCTACGAGCAGTACTTC CASSLNRGYEQYF
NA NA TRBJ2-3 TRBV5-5 TGTGCCAGCAGCTTTAATGCGGGACGAGAGATTTCCACAGATACGCAGTATTTT CASSFNAGREISTDTQYF
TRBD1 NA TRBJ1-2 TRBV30 TGTGCCTGGAGAAGACAGGGGATGAGCTATGGCTACACCTTC CAWRRQGMSYGYTF
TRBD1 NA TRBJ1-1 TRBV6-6 TGTGCCAGCAGGACCCCTGGGACAGATAAAGCTTTCTTT CASRTPGTDKAFF
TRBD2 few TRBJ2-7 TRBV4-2 TGTGCCAGCAGCCAAGGGCTAGCGGGAACTTACGAGCAGTACTTC CASSQGLAGTYEQYF
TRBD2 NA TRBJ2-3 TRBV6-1 TGTGCCAGCAGTGAAGTACAGGTAGCGGGGACAGATACGCAGTATTTT CASSEVQVAGTDTQYF
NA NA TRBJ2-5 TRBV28 TGTGCCAGCGACGACTATCAAGCTGAGACCCAGTACTTC CASDDYQAETQYF
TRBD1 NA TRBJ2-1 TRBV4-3 TGCGCCAGCAGCCAGGGACAGGTATCTTACAATGAGCAGTTCTTC CASSQGQVSYNEQFF
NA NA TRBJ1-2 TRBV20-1 TGCAGTGCTAGTGGAGCAGGGGATGGTGGCTATGGCTACACCTTC CSASGAGDGGYGYTF
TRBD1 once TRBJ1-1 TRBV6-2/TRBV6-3 TGTGCCAGCAGTGACCAGGGGGCCGGCACTGAAGCTTTCTTT CASSDQGAGTEAFF
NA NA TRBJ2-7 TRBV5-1 TGCGCCAGCAGTTCGGGGAGCTCCTACGAGCAGTACTTC CASSSGSSYEQYF
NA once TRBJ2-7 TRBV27 TGTGCCAGCAGTTTAGCGGGGAGCTCCTACGAGCAGTACTTC CASSLAGSSYEQYF
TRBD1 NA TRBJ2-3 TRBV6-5 TGTGCCAGCAGTCGAGACAGGGCCACAGATACGCAGTATTTT CASSRDRATDTQYF
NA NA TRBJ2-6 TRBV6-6 TGTGCCAGCAGTTACCCCTCTGCTGGGGCCAACGTCCTGACTTTC CASSYPSAGANVLTF
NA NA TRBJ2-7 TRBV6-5 TGTGCCAGCAGTTACTCGAGGATGGCCAGCGAGCAGTACTTC CASSYSRMASEQYF
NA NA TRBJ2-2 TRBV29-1 TGCAGCGTTCAGACAGTGCTATGGGGGGAGCTGTTTTTT CSVQTVLWGELFF
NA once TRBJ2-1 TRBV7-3 TGTGCCAGCAGCCACTCGCTTGGCTCCTACAATGAGCAGTTCTTC CASSHSLGSYNEQFF
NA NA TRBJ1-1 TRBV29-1 TGCAGCGTGTGGACAACCATGAACACTGAAGCTTTCTTT CSVWTTMNTEAFF
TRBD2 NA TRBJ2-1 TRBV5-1 TGCGCCAGCAGCTTGCCTGAAACTAGCGGGTCGTCCTACAATGAGCAGTTCTTC CASSLPETSGSSYNEQFF
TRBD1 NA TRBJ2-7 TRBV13 TGTGCCAGCAGCTTATTGAACAGGGGCTACGAGCAGTACTTC CASSLLNRGYEQYF
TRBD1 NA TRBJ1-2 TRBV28 TGTGCCAGCAGTTTAACAGGGGGCGTTGGTGGCTACACCTTC CASSLTGGVGGYTF
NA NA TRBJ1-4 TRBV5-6 TGTGCCAGCAGCGAAACTTCTAATGAAAAACTGTTTTTT CASSETSNEKLFF
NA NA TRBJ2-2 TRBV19 TGTGCCAGTACCCATCAGAACAGGGTTACCGGGGAGCTGTTTTTT CASTHQNRVTGELFF
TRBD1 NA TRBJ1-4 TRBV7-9 TGTGCCAGCAGCTCTCAGGGGGTGGCTAATGAAAAACTGTTTTTT CASSSQGVANEKLFF
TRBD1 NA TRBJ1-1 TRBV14 TGTGCCAGCAGGCGAACAGGGGCTTTGAACACTGAAGCTTTCTTT CASRRTGALNTEAFF
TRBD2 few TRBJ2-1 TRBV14 TGTGCCAGCAGGGCTATTTTGGGCGGGAGGGCCTCCGGTGAGCAGTTCTTC CASRAILGGRASGEQFF
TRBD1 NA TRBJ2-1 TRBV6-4 TGTGCCAGGCGAAGACAGGGGATGAACAATGAGCAGTTCTTC CARRRQGMNNEQFF
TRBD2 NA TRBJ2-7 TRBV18 TGTGCCAGCTCACCACGCCGGGGGGACCCCTACGAGCAGTACTTC CASSPRRGDPYEQYF
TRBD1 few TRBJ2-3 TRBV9 TGTGCCAGCAGCGCAGGACAGGGGCCAGATACGCAGTATTTT CASSAGQGPDTQYF
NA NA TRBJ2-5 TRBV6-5 TGTGCCAGCAGTTACGGAAGGGGGGGGTCACAAGAGACCCAGTACTTC CASSYGRGGSQETQYF
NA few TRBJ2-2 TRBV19 TGTGCCAGTAGTACCCCTACCGGGGAGCTGTTTTTT CASSTPTGELFF
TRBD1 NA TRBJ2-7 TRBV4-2 TGTGCCAGCAGCCATACCGGGACAGGGTCCTACGAGCAGTACTTC CASSHTGTGSYEQYF
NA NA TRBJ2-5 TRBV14 TGTGCCAGCAGTCAAACTAGCTTTGGGACCCAGTACTTC CASSQTSFGTQYF
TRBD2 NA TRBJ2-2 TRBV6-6 TGTGCCAGCAGTTACCTCGCGGGAGTATATACCGGGGAGCTGTTTTTT CASSYLAGVYTGELFF
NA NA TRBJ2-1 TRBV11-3 TGTGCCAGCAGCTTAAACTTCTACAATGAGCAGTTCTTC CASSLNFYNEQFF
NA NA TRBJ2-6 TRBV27 TGTGCCAGCAGTTGGTCGGGGGCTGGGGCCAACGTCCTGACTTTC CASSWSGAGANVLTF
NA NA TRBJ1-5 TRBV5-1 TGCGCCAGCAGCTTGAGTCCAGATTTTCATCAGCCCCAGCATTTT CASSLSPDFHQPQHF
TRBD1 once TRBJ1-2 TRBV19 TGTGCCAGCGAACCGGACAGGGGATATGGCTACACCTTC CASEPDRGYGYTF
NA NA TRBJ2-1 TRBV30 TGTGCCTGGAGTATTGGTCGTAGCAACAATGAGCAGTTCTTC CAWSIGRSNNEQFF
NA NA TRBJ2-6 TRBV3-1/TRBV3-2 TGTGCCAGCAGCCCGGGTGCTAGTGGGGCCAACGTCCTGACTTTC CASSPGASGANVLTF
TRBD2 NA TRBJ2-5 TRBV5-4 TGTGCCAGCAGCTCACCCAACGGGAGGGCAACCGGAGAGACCCAGTACTTC CASSSPNGRATGETQYF
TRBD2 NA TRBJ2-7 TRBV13 TGTGCCAGCAGCTCCGCCCGACTAGCGGGGGGATCCTACGAGCAGTACTTC CASSSARLAGGSYEQYF
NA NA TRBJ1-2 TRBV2 TGTGCCAGCAGTCCTCCCGACTATGGCTACACCTTC CASSPPDYGYTF
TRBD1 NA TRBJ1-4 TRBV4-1 TGCGCCAGCAGCAAACGACAGGGGGTAGAATCTGGGCTGTTTTTT CASSKRQGVESGLFF
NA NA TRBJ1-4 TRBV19 TGTGCCACCTCATCCTTACAGGCCTCTAATGAAAAACTGTTTTTT CATSSLQASNEKLFF
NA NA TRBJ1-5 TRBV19 TGTGCCACCTCCTGGGGGGGCGGTCAGCCCCAGCATTTT CATSWGGGQPQHF
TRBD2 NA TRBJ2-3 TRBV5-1 TGCGCCAGCAGCTTGGAGGGACTATCCCCAGATACGCAGTATTTT CASSLEGLSPDTQYF
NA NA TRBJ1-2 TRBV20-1 TGCAGTGCTTCTGGAGCTCATGGCTACACCTTC CSASGAHGYTF
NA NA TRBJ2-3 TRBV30 TGTGCCTGGAGTGTACGTGGGGCGTCGGGTACGCAGTATTTT CAWSVRGASGTQYF
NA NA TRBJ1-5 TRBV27 TGTGCCAGCAGTTTAAGCAGGGATCAGCCCCAGCATTTT CASSLSRDQPQHF
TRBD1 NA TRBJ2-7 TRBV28 TGTGCCAGCAGACCGGGACAGGGAGCCTACGAGCAGTACTTC CASRPGQGAYEQYF
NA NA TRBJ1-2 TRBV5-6 TGTGCCAGCAGCTTGGCTCAGACTAACTATGGCTACACCTTC CASSLAQTNYGYTF
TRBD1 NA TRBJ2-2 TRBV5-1 TGCGCCAGCAGCTCTCCAAGTTTCGCCGGGACAGTTAACACCGGGGAGCTGTTTTTT CASSSPSFAGTVNTGELFF